The 2 T cell receptor beta chains presented below share a single source sample, sequenced in a study of shared clonotypes between healthy human individuals. The data were produced by immunoSEQ multiplex PCR, yet TCRdb's version contains in-frame clones alone and is incomplete. The sample holds 2.5 million or so clones; about 92% are singletons and the top ten take about 0.13%. Sequenced input: naive CD4+ T cells sorted from blood. Subset of the sample: CD45RA+ positively selected. Every receptor here comes from a man aged 18-30 years in good health.

This clone was observed a single time. This rearrangement joins TRBV6-6 to TRBJ2-7, with 12 bases aligning to TRBD2. Germline CDR1 reads MNHNY; CDR2 reads SVGAGI (reference sequence). Trimming took 5 bases from V and 3 from J; bases not matched to a gene: 5. CDR3 length: 15 residues. The CDR3 coding sequence is TGTGCCAGCAGTCGGACTAGCGGGGCAAACTACGAGCAGTACTTC. Its translation is CASSRTSGANYEQYF.

The table lists this clone with a few counts. This chain connects TRBV28 to TRBJ1-2; 9 nucleotides agree with TRBD1. CDR3 length equals 15 residues. Trimming at V came to 5 bases and at J to 8 bases, leaving 12 bases not matched to a gene. CDR1 MDHEN and CDR2 SYDVKM come from the germline V gene. The chain's CDR3 is CASSLLPGQGRGYTF. In nucleotides, the CDR3 is TGTGCCAGCAGTCTGCTCCCGGGACAGGGTCGGGGCTACACCTTC.